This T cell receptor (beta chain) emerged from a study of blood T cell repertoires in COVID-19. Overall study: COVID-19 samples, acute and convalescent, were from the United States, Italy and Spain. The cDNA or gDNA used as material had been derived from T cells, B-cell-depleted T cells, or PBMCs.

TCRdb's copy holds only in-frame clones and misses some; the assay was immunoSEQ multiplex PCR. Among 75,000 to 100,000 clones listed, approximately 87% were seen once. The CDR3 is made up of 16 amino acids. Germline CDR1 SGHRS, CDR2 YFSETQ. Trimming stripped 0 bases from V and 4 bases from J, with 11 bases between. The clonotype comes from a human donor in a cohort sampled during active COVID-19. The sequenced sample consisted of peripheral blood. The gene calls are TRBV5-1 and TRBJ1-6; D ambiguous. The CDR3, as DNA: TGCGCCAGCAGCTTGGACGGTGTTGATTATAATTCACCCCTCCACTTT. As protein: CASSLDGVDYNSPLHF. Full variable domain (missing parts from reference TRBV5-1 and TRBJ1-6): KAGVTQTPRYLIKTRGQQVTLSCSPISGHRSVSWYQQTPGQGLQFLFEYFSETQRNKGNFPGRFSGRQFSNSRSEMNVSTLELGDSALYLCASSLDGVDYNSPLHFGNGTRLTVT.